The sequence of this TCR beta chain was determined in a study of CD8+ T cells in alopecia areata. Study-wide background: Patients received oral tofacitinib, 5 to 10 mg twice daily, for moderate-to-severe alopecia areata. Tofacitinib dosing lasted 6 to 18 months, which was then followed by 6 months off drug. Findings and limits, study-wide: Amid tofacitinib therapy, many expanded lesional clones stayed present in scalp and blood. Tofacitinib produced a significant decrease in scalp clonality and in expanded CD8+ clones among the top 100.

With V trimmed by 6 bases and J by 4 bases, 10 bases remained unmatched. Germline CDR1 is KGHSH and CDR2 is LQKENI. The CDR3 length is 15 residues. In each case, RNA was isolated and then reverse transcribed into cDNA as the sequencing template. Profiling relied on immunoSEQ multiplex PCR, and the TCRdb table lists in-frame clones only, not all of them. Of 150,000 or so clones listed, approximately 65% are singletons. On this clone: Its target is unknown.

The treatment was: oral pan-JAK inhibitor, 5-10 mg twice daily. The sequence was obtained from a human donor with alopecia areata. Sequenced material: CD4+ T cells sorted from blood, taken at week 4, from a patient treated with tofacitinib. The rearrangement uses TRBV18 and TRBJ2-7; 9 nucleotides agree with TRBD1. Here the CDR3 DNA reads TGTGCCAGCTCCCCCGGGACAGGGACTTTGTACGAGCAGTACTTC. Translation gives CASSPGTGTLYEQYF.